The entry below describes one T cell receptor (beta chain). As originally analysed: Amplifying reference gene primers gave estimates of nucleated cell counts. The table came from immunoSEQ multiplex PCR; TCRdb's copy has only in-frame clones and leaves some out. Clonal size and the V and J genes are those of that table, whereas D and trimming came from the DNA. The profile shows 200,000 to 250,000 clones, 70% to 90% of them singletons. This sample is part of a study of blood T cell repertoires in COVID-19. Study information: The study drew acute and convalescent COVID-19 samples from the United States, Italy and Spain. Sources were T cells, B-cell-depleted T cells, or PBMCs; the material itself was cDNA or gDNA.

CDR1 and CDR2 (germline): MNHEY, SMNVEV (reference sequence). The CDR3 runs 13 residues. Trimming took 6 bases from V and 0 from J, leaving 9 bases between them. The sequencing sample was made of peripheral blood. The receptor comes from a woman aged 30 to 39 who had recovered from COVID-19. This chain joins TRBV27 and TRBJ2-7; weak D call: TRBD1 (5 bases). CDR3 region: CASRITGSYEQYF. The CDR3 bases are TGTGCCAGCAGAATCACAGGCTCCTACGAGCAGTACTTC.